The 32 T cell receptor beta chains reported below all come from one sample, sequenced in a study of blood T cells in healthy people across ages. A second roughly 6 to 11 cycle PCR used barcoded and J-beta primers. TCRdb reprocessed the 5' RACE reads with MiXCR, giving one entry per CDR3 protein. The sample records around 1.5 million distinct CDR3 sequences, around 59% being singletons. Sequenced sample: blood. The receptors here all came from a man between 18 and 35 years old in good health.

This chain uses TRBV12-3 or TRBV12-4 with TRBJ2-3; tentatively, D is TRBD1 (6 bases). V was cut by 5 bases and J by 4 bases, with 16 bases left in between. The CDR3 is made up of 15 amino acids. The CDR3 sequence: CASSGGFGGADTQYF. CDR3 coding DNA: TGTGCCAGCAGTGGGGGCTTTGGTGGCGCAGATACGCAGTATTTT.

The J gene is TRBJ2-4, the V gene TRBV12-5; the D gene is possibly TRBD1 (5 bases). The DNA end is more similar to TRBJ2-5, so the J call may be wrong. The CDR3 is made up of 14 amino acids. Germline lookup yields CDR1 LGHNT and CDR2 FRNRAP. The CDR3 nucleotides are TGTGCTAGTGGTTCTTTCCAAGGGGAAGAGACCCAGTACTTC. It specifies CASGSFQGEETQYF.

The chain is built from TRBV6-6 and TRBJ2-2, with 7 positions matching TRBD1. With V trimmed by 6 bases and J by 8 bases, 15 bases remained unmatched. The V gene's germline CDR1 is MNHNY and CDR2 SVGAGI (reference sequence). The CDR3 sequence is 16 residues long. The CDR3 protein is CASSSGTALLEGELFF. The CDR3, as DNA: TGTGCCAGCAGCTCCGGGACAGCTCTTCTGGAGGGGGAGCTGTTTTTT.

The rearrangement uses TRBV14 and TRBJ2-1; the D gene could be TRBD1 or TRBD2 (5 bases each). With 5 bases removed from V and 4 bases from J, the gap between germline ends came to 12 bases. CDR3 length equals 14 residues. The germline gives CDR1 SGHDN, CDR2 FVKESK. In DNA, the CDR3 is TGTGCCAGCAGCTTACGGGACGTTTACAATGAGCAGTTCTTC. Protein sequence: CASSLRDVYNEQFF.

The chain carries TRBV6-6 and TRBJ2-3; the match to TRBD1 covers 7 bases. Losses at the gene ends were 2 bases for V and 3 bases for J; bases not matched to a gene: 5. Germline V gene sequence: CDR1 MNHNY, CDR2 SVGAGI (reference sequence). There are 15 residues in the CDR3. The CDR3 coding sequence is TGTGCCAGCAGTTACGACAGGGTGGGGACAGATACGCAGTATTTT. This gives the protein CASSYDRVGTDTQYF.

In its sample, this clonotype was seen many times. The chain uses TRBV12-3 or TRBV12-4 and TRBJ2-5; D unclear. This CDR3 spans 11 amino acids. Trimming took off 4 bases at V and 5 bases at J, with 5 bases between the two ends. The DNA for the CDR3 is TGTGCCAGCAGTTCCGGGGAGACCCAGTACTTC. Translated, it gives CASSSGETQYF.

The chain couples TRBV5-1 to TRBJ1-6; unclear D gene. Per the germline V gene, CDR1 is SGHRS and CDR2 is YFSETQ. This CDR3 region has 13 residues. Trimming removed 2 bases from V and 13 bases from J, with 13 bases in between. The CDR3 loop is CASSFGKEKPLHF. In nucleotides, the CDR3 is TGCGCCAGCAGCTTTGGCAAGGAGAAGCCCCTCCACTTT.

V gene TRBV9 combines with J gene TRBJ1-2; 8 positions match TRBD1. CDR3 size: 15 residues. Germline-derived CDR1 and CDR2 are SGDLS and YYNGEE. Trimming removed 6 bases from V and 5 bases from J; junction bases left unmatched: 12. CDR3 sequence: CASNRDRPGRYGYTF. The DNA of the CDR3 is TGTGCCAGCAATCGGGACAGGCCCGGGCGGTATGGCTACACCTTC.

This clonotype was detected only a few times. V and J are TRBV4-1 and TRBJ2-1; 11 bases are shared with TRBD2. Losses at the gene ends were 0 bases for V and 3 bases for J; bases not matched to a gene: 4. Per the germline V gene, CDR1 is MGHRA and CDR2 is YSYEKL. CDR3 length: 17 amino acids. The CDR3 is CASSQEPGLAVYNEQFF. CDR3 bases: TGCGCCAGCAGCCAAGAACCGGGACTAGCGGTCTACAATGAGCAGTTCTTC.

For this clonotype: It differs at one base from a far larger clone, so likely a read error. This chain links TRBV6-2 or TRBV6-3 with TRBJ2-1; D is ambiguous. This CDR3 is built from 12 residues. V was cut by 0 bases and J by 10 bases, with 7 bases left in between. Per germline, CDR1 MNHEY and CDR2 SVGEGT. In nucleotides, the CDR3 is TGTGCCAGCAGTTACTCCTCCTACGAGCAGTTCTTC. Protein: CASSYSSYEQFF.

The genes are TRBV7-2 and TRBJ2-1; no definite D call. In germline, CDR1 is SGHTA, CDR2 FQGNSA. This CDR3 comprises 14 residues. Trimming stripped 1 base from V and 7 bases from J, with 11 bases between. CDR3: CASSLGLRGNEQFF. CDR3 sequence (DNA): TGTGCCAGCAGCTTAGGGTTGCGTGGGAATGAGCAGTTCTTC. Drawing the rest from reference TRBV7-2 and TRBJ2-1, the complete variable domain is GAGVSQSPSNKVTEKGKDVELRCDPISGHTALYWYRQSLGQGLEFLIYFQGNSAPDKSGLPSDRFSAERTGGSVSTLTIQRTQQEDSAVYLCASSLGLRGNEQFFGPGTRLTVL.

This chain joins TRBV12-3 or TRBV12-4 and TRBJ2-1; 7 bases line up with TRBD1. There are 12 residues in the CDR3. V shed 6 bases and J 7 bases; nucleotides not matched to a gene: 3. The CDR3 protein is CASSSGQNEQFF. CDR3 bases: TGTGCCAGCAGCTCGGGACAGAATGAGCAGTTCTTC.

The chain joins TRBV4-2 to TRBJ1-2; D is unresolved. Between the trimmed V and J ends, which lost 1 base and 3 bases, there was a span of 12 bases. The length of the CDR3 is 15 residues. Germline V CDR1 and CDR2: LGHNA, YNFKEQ. The CDR3 DNA follows: TGTGCCAGCAGCCAAGTAGGTGAAGGAGACTATGGCTACACCTTC. It translates to CASSQVGEGDYGYTF.

The chain employs TRBV25-1 and TRBJ2-1; 7 nucleotides line up with TRBD1. The germline gives CDR1 MGHDK, CDR2 SYGVNS. The CDR3 loop spans 11 amino acids. Trimming at V came to 9 bases and at J to 9 bases, leaving 5 bases not matched to a gene. The CDR3: CASRGLAEQFF. Here the CDR3 DNA reads TGTGCCAGTAGGGGGCTTGCTGAGCAGTTCTTC.

This rearrangement joins TRBV7-2 to TRBJ1-2, with D possibly being TRBD1 (5 bases). V dropped 3 bases and J dropped 2 bases, with 10 bases sitting between them. Germline-derived CDR1 and CDR2 are SGHTA and FQGNSA. The CDR3 runs 14 residues. The chain's CDR3 is CASSFSRGNYGYTF. CDR3 sequence (DNA): TGTGCCAGCAGCTTCTCTCGGGGGAACTATGGCTACACCTTC.

This clonotype was recorded a few times. The rearrangement uses TRBV4-1 and TRBJ2-3; TRBD1 agrees at 8 bases. The junction had 4 bases not matched to a gene; V was cut back by 1 base and J by 4 bases. There are 15 residues in the CDR3. Germline assignment: CDR1 MGHRA and CDR2 YSYEKL. The DNA of the CDR3 is TGCGCCAGCAGCCAAGGACAGGGGTTCCCAGATACGCAGTATTTT. This translates into CASSQGQGFPDTQYF.

Note on this clonotype: Germline and junction disagree at one end, which may indicate a read error. V usage is TRBV7-9 and J usage is TRBJ2-5; 9 bases align to TRBD2. CDR3 length: 14 residues. Germline V gene lookup returns CDR1 SEHNR and CDR2 FQNEAQ (reference sequence). CDR3 in amino acids: CASSVAGVPETQYF. CDR3 DNA: TGTGCCAGCAGCGTAGCGGGGGTCCCAGAGACCCAGTACTTC.

The J gene is TRBJ2-1, the V gene TRBV11-2; 7 bases agree with TRBD2. CDR1 is SGHAT, CDR2 FQNNGV, per germline. V was clipped by 3 bases and J by 8 bases; unmatched bases: 16. The CDR3 covers 17 residues. The CDR3 protein is CASSFTGGLPYGDEQFF. CDR3 nucleotides: TGTGCCAGCAGCTTTACTGGGGGACTACCATACGGGGATGAGCAGTTCTTC. Variable domain in full (rest from reference TRBV11-2 and TRBJ2-1): EAGVAQSPRYKIIEKRQSVAFWCNPISGHATLYWYQQILGQGPKLLIQFQNNGVVDDSQLPKDRFSAERLKGVDSTLKIQPAKLEDSAVYLCASSFTGGLPYGDEQFFGPGTRLTVL.

This clonotype appeared a few times. The chain combines TRBV7-2 with TRBJ1-2, with D possibly TRBD1 on 5 matching bases. The CDR3 covers 13 residues. Per germline, CDR1 SGHTA and CDR2 FQGNSA. Trimming removed 5 bases at V and 4 bases at J, with 11 bases between. The CDR3 region has the DNA TGTGCCAGCAGCAAAGACAGCAGCTATGGCTACACCTTC. Its protein product is CASSKDSSYGYTF.

Turning to this clonotype: One end of the junction fails to match germline, which may point to a read error. The chain has TRBV15 and TRBJ2-7; D possibly corresponds to TRBD2 (6 bases). The germline V gene has CDR1 LNHNV and CDR2 YYDKDF (reference sequence). This CDR3 is built from 15 residues. CDR3 nucleotides: TGTGCCACCAGCAGAACTCCGGGACTGGCCTACAAGCAGTACTTC. Its translation is CATSRTPGLAYKQYF.

This clonotype occurred a few times. This chain uses TRBV7-9 with TRBJ2-7; 10 bases fit TRBD2. Unmatched junction bases numbered 8, after V lost 2 bases and J lost 1 base. This CDR3 has 17 residues. Per germline, CDR1 SEHNR and CDR2 FQNEAQ (reference sequence). The CDR3 spells CASSLQPGLARSYEQYF. CDR3 coding DNA: TGTGCCAGCAGCTTACAGCCGGGACTAGCGAGATCCTACGAGCAGTACTTC.

The V gene is TRBV6-2 or TRBV6-3, the J gene TRBJ1-5, with a possible D match to TRBD1 (5 bases). The V gene's germline CDR1 is MNHEY and CDR2 SVGEGT. This CDR3 region has 14 residues. V was shortened by 5 bases and J by 7 bases, with 15 bases between the two germline ends. In DNA, the CDR3 is TGTGCCAGCAGTATTACAGGAGGATTCCAGCCCCAGCATTTT. Amino acids: CASSITGGFQPQHF.

This rearrangement joins TRBV11-3 to TRBJ2-2; D is unclear. CDR3 size: 14 residues. Between the trimmed V and J ends, which lost 1 base and 6 bases, there was a span of 9 bases. Germline CDR1 is SGHNT and CDR2 is YENEEA. CDR3: CASSLGISPGELFF. In DNA, the CDR3 is TGTGCCAGCAGCTTAGGAATTAGCCCCGGGGAGCTGTTTTTT.

This clonotype was found a few times. The genes are TRBV10-3 and TRBJ1-4, with D uncertain. Trimming shortened V by 2 bases and J by 3 bases, and 10 bases separated the two germline ends. Germline V gene lookup returns CDR1 ENHRY and CDR2 SYGVKD. This CDR3 has 15 residues. CDR3 in amino acids: CAISEGVAANEKLFF. The CDR3 DNA is TGTGCCATCAGTGAGGGGGTAGCGGCTAATGAAAAACTGTTTTTT.

The chain carries TRBV6-2 or TRBV6-3 and TRBJ2-1; D may match TRBD1 or TRBD2 (5 bases each). CDR3 length: 14 residues. Germline CDR1 and CDR2: MNHEY and SVGEGT. V was pared by 10 bases and J by 9 bases, with 22 bases between. The CDR3 DNA reads as TGTGCCACCAAAAGAACGGCCCGGGGCATTGAGCAGTTCTTC. This translates into CATKRTARGIEQFF.

This sequence joins TRBV4-2 and TRBJ2-6; the D call may be TRBD1 or TRBD2 (5 bases each). The V end lost 0 bases, the J end lost 2 bases, and 29 bases lay between the germline ends. Germline V lookup: CDR1 LGHNA, CDR2 YNFKEQ. CDR3 size: 23 residues. CDR3 residues: CASSQERGEVLHRRGAGANVLTF. For the CDR3, the DNA is TGTGCCAGCAGCCAAGAGAGAGGAGAGGTCTTACACAGACGAGGGGCTGGGGCCAACGTCCTGACTTTC.

The chain links TRBV6-4 to TRBJ2-2; 9 nucleotides align to TRBD1. Germline V gene data show CDR1 as MRHNA and CDR2 as SNTAGT. Trimming removed 6 bases from V and 2 bases from J; junction bases left unmatched: 7. The CDR3 is 16 residues long. CDR3 in amino acids: CASSLADRGNTGELFF. CDR3 sequence (DNA): TGTGCCAGCAGCCTCGCGGACAGGGGAAACACCGGGGAGCTGTTTTTT.

This clonotype showed up many times. V and J are TRBV6-5 and TRBJ2-1; TRBD2 matches at 10 bases. The CDR3 spans 15 residues. With V trimmed by 4 bases and J by 10 bases, 10 bases remained unmatched. Per germline, CDR1 MNHEY and CDR2 SVGAGI. In nucleotides, the CDR3 is TGTGCCAGCAGTTCGGTAGCGGGAGGTCCTGGGGAGCAGTTCTTC. Amino acid sequence: CASSSVAGGPGEQFF.

The CDR3 region has the DNA TGTGCCAGCAGTTTCCAGCGACAGATGAACACTGAAGCTTTCTTT. This encodes CASSFQRQMNTEAFF. The chain employs TRBV27 and TRBJ1-1, with a weak D call TRBD1 (5 bases). The V gene's germline CDR1 is MNHEY and CDR2 SMNVEV (reference sequence). Trimming removed 3 bases from V and 0 bases from J, with 11 bases in between. The CDR3 length is 15 residues.

The V call is TRBV27, the J call TRBJ2-1, with a weak D call TRBD1 (6 bases). V was shortened by 3 bases and J by 10 bases, with 10 bases between the two germline ends. Per germline, CDR1 MNHEY and CDR2 SMNVEV (reference sequence). CDR3 length: 12 amino acids. The CDR3 region is CASSFGGREQFF. CDR3 bases: TGTGCCAGCAGTTTTGGGGGCAGGGAGCAGTTCTTC.

The gene calls are TRBV6-5 and TRBJ2-5; 10 nucleotides agree with TRBD2. Losses at the gene ends were 5 bases for V and 1 base for J; bases not matched to a gene: 7. The CDR3 length is 16 residues. Germline values: CDR1 MNHEY, CDR2 SVGAGI. This chain's CDR3 is CASSPLAGEGQETQYF. In DNA, the CDR3 is TGTGCCAGCAGTCCCCTAGCGGGAGAGGGCCAAGAGACCCAGTACTTC.

This clonotype was seen only a few times. This chain connects TRBV11-2 to TRBJ1-4; D uncertain. V lost 0 bases to trimming and J lost 0 bases, with 8 bases between them. This CDR3 region has 16 residues. Germline V gene lookup returns CDR1 SGHAT and CDR2 FQNNGV. CDR3 in DNA: TGTGCCAGCAGCTTAGATCTTCTTGCAACTAATGAAAAACTGTTTTTT. Its translation is CASSLDLLATNEKLFF.